Listed below are T cell receptor beta chains from one sample, sequenced in a study of OX40 agonist ivuxolimab in advanced cancers. Libraries were prepared by immunoSEQ multiplex PCR; TCRdb keeps only in-frame clonotypes and omits some of them. The table records about 73,000 clones, about 90% of them present only once. Sequencing used CD4+ or CD8+ T cells sorted from blood, obtained in a trial of the OX40 agonist ivuxolimab. These TCRs come from an adult with an advanced solid tumor such as melanoma, head and neck, liver or kidney cancer. The CDR3 runs from the conserved cysteine through the conserved F or W. The D gene is left open where the match is weak. Clone size is stated in some rows and not others, as once, few, many or a class when expanded.

cdr3_nt cdr3_aa j_call d_call cdr3_length clone_size v_call
TGTGCCAGCAGTTTAGGCAGAGAAGCTTTCTTT CASSLGREAFF TRBJ1-1 NA 11 NA TRBV27
TGTGCCAGTAGTATATCGACAGGAGGGGACAATGAGCAGTTCTTC CASSISTGGDNEQFF TRBJ2-1 NA 15 NA TRBV19
TGTGCCAGTTCAGGTTCTAGCGTGAACACCGGGGAGCTGTTTTTT CASSGSSVNTGELFF TRBJ2-2 NA 15 NA TRBV9
TGTGCCAGCAGCTTCCCCCTAGGGAACTATGGCTACACCTTC CASSFPLGNYGYTF TRBJ1-2 NA 14 NA TRBV7-3
TGTGCCAGCAGCGCCTGGACTAGCGGGAGCACAGATACGCAGTATTTT CASSAWTSGSTDTQYF TRBJ2-3 TRBD2 16 NA TRBV7-9
TGTGCCAGCAGTTTAGGGACGGGAAGGACTGAAGCTTTCTTT CASSLGTGRTEAFF TRBJ1-1 NA 14 NA TRBV27
TGTGCCAGCAGTTTAGTAGGGGGCGCCCATCAGCCCCAGCATTTT CASSLVGGAHQPQHF TRBJ1-5 TRBD1 15 NA TRBV27
TGTGCCAGCAGCTCCCCCCAGGAGGCAGTCCAAGGCAGGGGGGAGCTGTTTTTT CASSSPQEAVQGRGELFF TRBJ2-2 NA 18 NA TRBV5-5
TGTGCCAGCAGCAAAACAGGGGACCAAGAGACCCAGTACTTC CASSKTGDQETQYF TRBJ2-5 TRBD1 14 NA TRBV11-3
TGTGCCAGCAGTTTATTGGGCACCGGGGAGCTGTTTTTT CASSLLGTGELFF TRBJ2-2 NA 13 NA TRBV27
TGTGCCAGCAGCTTAGAACCAGCGTGGGCTTTCTTT CASSLEPAWAFF TRBJ1-1 NA 12 NA TRBV13
TGTGCCAGCAGCAGAGGACGGAGGAGCTCCTACGAGCAGTACTTC CASSRGRRSSYEQYF TRBJ2-7 NA 15 NA TRBV21-1
TGTGCCAGCAGCTTCGGGTTAGGGTACGAGCAGTACTTC CASSFGLGYEQYF TRBJ2-7 NA 13 few TRBV7-3
TGTGCCAGCAGCTTAGCGGGGTTTGGCACTGAAGCTTTCTTT CASSLAGFGTEAFF TRBJ1-1 NA 14 NA TRBV7-8
TGCGCCAGCAGCTCCCGTTCCCCCTCGACTGCCGCAACTAATGAAAAACTGTTTTTT CASSSRSPSTAATNEKLFF TRBJ1-4 NA 19 NA TRBV5-1
TGTGCCAGCAGGGCAGACAGCTACTACGAGCAGTACTTC CASRADSYYEQYF TRBJ2-7 NA 13 NA TRBV5-4
TGCGCCAGCAGTGAGAAGGGGGGGCTTTCCTACGAGCAGTACTTC CASSEKGGLSYEQYF TRBJ2-7 NA 15 NA TRBV10-1
TGTGCCAGCAGCTGGGTTCCACAAGGCTACGAGCAGTACTTC CASSWVPQGYEQYF TRBJ2-7 NA 14 NA TRBV7-9
TGTGCCAGCAGCTTAATGGGCGCCAGCTCCTACGAGCAGTACTTC CASSLMGASSYEQYF TRBJ2-7 NA 15 few TRBV7-2
TGTGCCAGCAGCACGAGGAGCGGGGGAAGCACAGATACGCAGTATTTT CASSTRSGGSTDTQYF TRBJ2-3 TRBD2 16 NA TRBV9